Below, 30 T cell receptor beta chains from the same sample are listed, as sequenced in a study of blood T cell repertoires in COVID-19. The table came from immunoSEQ multiplex PCR; TCRdb's copy has only in-frame clones and leaves some out. This table has tens of thousands of clones, about 83% appearing once. Sequencing was carried out using peripheral blood. These receptors were obtained from a woman of 80 years or more with acute or convalescent COVID-19.

The chain carries TRBV27 and TRBJ1-1, with 10 positions matching TRBD1. Losses at the gene ends were 5 bases for V and 5 bases for J; bases not matched to a gene: 5. The CDR3 consists of 14 residues. CDR1 and CDR2 (germline): MNHEY, SMNVEV (reference sequence). This CDR3 reads CASSPDRGLTEAFF. In nucleotides, the CDR3 is TGTGCCAGCAGTCCTGACAGGGGGCTTACTGAAGCTTTCTTT.

This clone was counted once. The chain carries TRBV5-1 and TRBJ2-2; 9 bases fit TRBD1. Trimming took 2 bases from V and 5 from J; bases not matched to a gene: 7. Germline CDR1 is SGHRS and CDR2 is YFSETQ. This CDR3 is built from 16 residues. DNA for the CDR3: TGCGCCAGCAGCTTACCCCGGGACAGGGTGACCGGGGAGCTGTTTTTT. This sequence encodes CASSLPRDRVTGELFF.

This chain uses TRBV7-9 with TRBJ2-1; TRBD2 aligns across 10 bases. Trimming at V came to 1 base and at J to 9 bases, leaving 15 bases not matched to a gene. The CDR3 length is 18 residues. Germline-derived CDR1 and CDR2 are SEHNR and FQNEAQ (reference sequence). CDR3 nucleotide sequence: TGTGCCAGCAGCTTAGAGGTTGGGGGGCTAGCGGGAGCTGGTGAGCAGTTCTTC. Translation: CASSLEVGGLAGAGEQFF.

V usage is TRBV4-1 and J usage is TRBJ1-2; D is possibly TRBD1 (5 bases). Per germline, CDR1 MGHRA and CDR2 YSYEKL. The V gene lost 3 bases and the J gene lost 6 bases, with 14 bases spanning the gap. This CDR3 is 14 amino acids long. As DNA, the CDR3 is TGCGCCAGCAGCCACCCTCGGGGGGGTGATGGCTACACCTTC. Translating it yields CASSHPRGGDGYTF.

A remark on this clone: One junction end disagrees with the germline gene, perhaps due to a read error. The V and J genes are TRBV7-3 and TRBJ2-1; 10 bases line up with TRBD2. The CDR3 runs 16 residues. Germline V gene data show CDR1 as SGHTA and CDR2 as FQGTGA. CDR3 coding DNA: TGTGCCAGCAGCCCCAGCGGGAGGGCCTCCCACAATGAGCAGTTCTTC. Its translation is CASSPSGRASHNEQFF. The full variable domain, with the rest looked up from reference TRBV7-3 and TRBJ2-1, is GAGVSQTPSNKVTEKGKYVELRCDPISGHTALYWYRQSLGQGPEFLIYFQGTGAADDSGLPNDRFFAVRPEGSVSTLKIQRTERGDSAVYLCASSPSGRASHNEQFFGPGTRLTVL.

V and J are TRBV18 and TRBJ2-7; 7 nucleotides align to TRBD1. The CDR3 is 14 residues long. V was clipped by 3 bases and J by 0 bases; unmatched bases: 2. The germline CDR1 and CDR2 sequences are KGHSH and LQKENI. The CDR3 loop reads CASSPDRSSYEQYF. CDR3 DNA: TGTGCCAGCTCACCGGACAGGAGCTCCTACGAGCAGTACTTC.

The chain employs TRBV19 and TRBJ1-5; TRBD1 is a possible D gene (6 bases). The CDR3 has 16 residues. Germline V lookup: CDR1 LNHDA, CDR2 SQIVND (reference sequence). V was cut by 3 bases and J by 0 bases, with 12 bases left in between. In nucleotides, the CDR3 is TGTGCCAGTAGTATCTTAGGGGGGGATAGCAATCAGCCCCAGCATTTT. This sequence encodes CASSILGGDSNQPQHF.

There are a few counts of this clone. The J gene is TRBJ2-1, the V gene TRBV9; the D gene is possibly TRBD1 (6 bases). CDR3 length: 14 residues. V shed 2 bases and J shed 4 bases, with 10 bases lying between them. Germline loops: CDR1 SGDLS, CDR2 YYNGEE. The DNA of the CDR3 is TGTGCCAGCAGCGTTGGGGGCGGTTACAATGAGCAGTTCTTC. As protein: CASSVGGGYNEQFF.

The chain carries TRBV20-1 and TRBJ1-2; tentatively, D is TRBD1 (6 bases). CDR1 and CDR2 from the germline V gene are DFQATT and SNEGSKA (reference sequence). V was pared by 3 bases and J by 5 bases, with 16 bases between. The CDR3 contains 14 residues. CDR3 protein: CSASGRGRKYGYTF. In DNA, the CDR3 is TGCAGTGCTAGTGGGCGGGGGCGGAAATATGGCTACACCTTC.

The chain uses TRBV2 and TRBJ1-4, with 8 bases aligning to TRBD1. In germline, CDR1 is SNHLY, CDR2 FYNNEI. V lost 7 bases and J lost 8; bases outside the gene matches: 6. The CDR3 length is 13 residues. The CDR3 sequence: CASKEGTGEKLFF. As DNA, the CDR3 is TGTGCCAGCAAGGAGGGGACAGGCGAAAAACTGTTTTTT.

This chain uses TRBV9 with TRBJ2-4; D is possibly TRBD1 (6 bases). From germline, CDR1 is SGDLS and CDR2 YYNGEE. The CDR3 consists of 15 residues. V was trimmed by 3 bases and J by 1 base, leaving 11 bases between them. The CDR3 nucleotides read TGTGCCAGCAGCGGACAAACAGGGGCCAAAAACATTCAGTACTTC. It translates to CASSGQTGAKNIQYF.

This clone occurred once. The V gene is TRBV3-1 (or the pseudogene TRBV3-2), the J gene TRBJ1-3, with a weak D call TRBD1 (6 bases). V was trimmed by 4 bases and J by 2 bases, leaving 12 bases between them. The CDR3 sequence is 15 residues long. Germline V gene data show CDR1 as LGHDT and CDR2 as YNNKEL (reference sequence). The CDR3 here is CASSPTGTTGNTIYF. The CDR3 DNA reads as TGTGCCAGCAGCCCTACCGGGACAACTGGAAACACCATATATTTT.

In this sample, this clone turned up once. The V gene is TRBV9, the J gene TRBJ1-4; D is undetermined. This CDR3 region has 15 residues. V was pared by 4 bases and J by 0 bases, with 10 bases between. Germline values: CDR1 SGDLS, CDR2 YYNGEE. Here the CDR3 reads CASSLTTATNEKLFF. As DNA, the CDR3 is TGTGCCAGCAGCCTAACGACTGCAACTAATGAAAAACTGTTTTTT.

The chain links TRBV14 to TRBJ1-6, with D perhaps TRBD1 (6 bases). This CDR3 has 15 residues. Trimming cost V 4 bases and J 5 bases, with 12 bases left between them. Germline CDR1 SGHDN, CDR2 FVKESK. CDR3 protein: CASSRQGTHNSPLHF. CDR3 nucleotide sequence: TGTGCCAGCAGCCGGCAGGGGACCCATAATTCACCCCTCCACTTT.

V gene TRBV19 combines with J gene TRBJ2-2; possibly TRBD2 for D (5 bases). The CDR3 loop spans 15 amino acids. Germline-derived CDR1 and CDR2 are LNHDA and SQIVND (reference sequence). Trimming took 5 bases from V and 0 from J, leaving 10 bases between them. The CDR3 DNA follows: TGTGCCAGTAGTCGAGAGGGCACGAACACCGGGGAGCTGTTTTTT. This gives the protein CASSREGTNTGELFF.

The chain links TRBV19 to TRBJ2-7, with 12 bases aligning to TRBD1. The CDR3 loop spans 15 amino acids. Germline assignment: CDR1 LNHDA and CDR2 SQIVND (reference sequence). V shed 3 bases, J shed 3 bases, and the junction held 3 bases outside the gene matches. The CDR3 DNA sequence: TGTGCCAGTAGTATGGGGACAGGGGGCTTCTACGAGCAGTACTTC. Translated, it gives CASSMGTGGFYEQYF.

The J gene is TRBJ2-1, the V gene TRBV2; D possibly corresponds to TRBD2 (6 bases). The CDR3 totals 15 residues. V was trimmed by 6 bases and J by 9 bases, leaving 21 bases between them. Germline CDR1 is SNHLY and CDR2 is FYNNEI. The CDR3 loop reads CASSRATGADSEQFF. Written as DNA, the CDR3 is TGTGCCAGCAGCCGGGCAACGGGAGCCGATAGTGAGCAGTTCTTC.

The CDR3 here is CASSWTSGRDTQYF. The CDR3 nucleotides read TGTGCCAGCAGCTGGACTAGCGGGAGGGATACGCAGTATTTT. The V call is TRBV7-9, the J call TRBJ2-3; 14 positions agree with TRBD2. Germline CDR1 is SEHNR and CDR2 is FQNEAQ (reference sequence). Trimming removed 4 bases from V and 6 bases from J; junction bases left unmatched: 0. The CDR3 length is 14 residues.

This sequence joins TRBV29-1 and TRBJ2-3; D possibly corresponds to TRBD1 (5 bases). Germline lookup yields CDR1 SQVTM and CDR2 ANQGSEA. This CDR3 spans 16 amino acids. Trimming took 6 bases from V and 0 from J, leaving 19 bases between them. The CDR3 spells CSVKAPGWPSTDTQYF. DNA of the CDR3: TGCAGCGTCAAGGCCCCAGGGTGGCCTAGCACAGATACGCAGTATTTT.

This clone was seen only once. The chain links TRBV28 to TRBJ1-2; no clear D gene. This CDR3 region has 12 residues. Trimming took off 5 bases at V and 2 bases at J, with 6 bases between the two ends. From germline, CDR1 is MDHEN and CDR2 SYDVKM. DNA of the CDR3: TGTGCCAGCAGTGGGCAGAACTATGGCTACACCTTC. Its protein product is CASSGQNYGYTF.

The chain carries TRBV7-6 and TRBJ2-5; 7 bases are shared with TRBD2. Germline CDR1 and CDR2: SGHVS and FNYEAQ. Germline trimming cut 5 bases from V and 1 base from J; bases unmatched to any gene: 7. The CDR3 loop spans 15 amino acids. The CDR3: CASSPFGGSQETQYF. CDR3 nucleotide sequence: TGTGCCAGCAGCCCCTTCGGCGGGAGCCAAGAGACCCAGTACTTC.

The chain links TRBV19 to TRBJ2-1; D might be TRBD2 (5 bases). The CDR3 spans 18 residues. Trimming shortened V by 0 bases and J by 0 bases, and 15 bases separated the two germline ends. The V gene's germline CDR1 is LNHDA and CDR2 SQIVND (reference sequence). The CDR3 sequence is CASSIEGASLSSYNEQFF. Here the CDR3 DNA reads TGTGCCAGTAGTATAGAGGGAGCGTCACTGAGCTCCTACAATGAGCAGTTCTTC. Full variable domain (missing parts from reference TRBV19 and TRBJ2-1): DGGITQSPKYLFRKEGQNVTLSCEQNLNHDAMYWYRQDPGQGLRLIYYSQIVNDFQKGDIAEGYSVSREKKESFPLTVTSAQKNPTAFYLCASSIEGASLSSYNEQFFGPGTRLTVL.

The J gene is TRBJ1-2, the V gene TRBV5-4, with D perhaps TRBD1 (5 bases). The CDR3 runs 14 residues. Per the germline V gene, CDR1 is SGHNT and CDR2 is YYREEE (reference sequence). Trimming left V 7 bases short and J 4 bases short, with 17 bases between. The CDR3 here is CASHSGQGAYGYTF. DNA for the CDR3: TGTGCCAGCCACTCTGGGCAGGGCGCCTATGGCTACACCTTC.

The genes are TRBV21-1 and TRBJ2-3; TRBD2 is the table's D call, not checked against the DNA. TRBV21-1 is reported as a pseudogene. CDR3 size: 14 residues. CDR3 region: CASTASGKSDTQYF. CDR3 DNA: TGTGCCAGCACGGCTAGCGGGAAATCAGATACGCAGTATTTT.

The chain couples TRBV9 to TRBJ1-1; D not resolved. The CDR3 has 14 amino acids. Germline V gives CDR1 SGDLS, CDR2 YYNGEE. V lost 3 bases and J lost 1, with 10 bases in between. The CDR3 sequence: CASSGSTRNTEAFF. The CDR3, as DNA: TGTGCCAGCAGCGGGTCGACTCGGAACACTGAAGCTTTCTTT.

This clone has just a few counts. The chain is built from TRBV27 and TRBJ2-5, with 8 bases identical to TRBD2. CDR3 size: 16 residues. Trimming removed 4 bases from V and 4 bases from J; junction bases left unmatched: 11. Germline loops: CDR1 MNHEY, CDR2 SMNVEV (reference sequence). The CDR3 protein is CASSSLTSEARETQYF. The CDR3 DNA reads TGTGCCAGCAGTTCACTGACTAGCGAGGCCCGAGAGACCCAGTACTTC.

This chain joins TRBV24-1 and TRBJ2-1; 11 nucleotides agree with TRBD2. Germline-derived CDR1 and CDR2 are KGHDR and SFDVKD. Germline trimming cut 2 bases from V and 4 bases from J; bases unmatched to any gene: 0. The CDR3 has 15 residues. CDR3 DNA: TGTGCCACCAGTGATTCTAGCGGGGGGTACAATGAGCAGTTCTTC. This translates into CATSDSSGGYNEQFF.

This clone was observed a single time. V usage is TRBV11-3 and J usage is TRBJ2-2; a weak D match, TRBD2 (5 bases). Germline V gene lookup returns CDR1 SGHNT and CDR2 YENEEA. V lost 1 base, J lost 1 base, and 7 bases lay in between. The CDR3 has 15 residues. This CDR3 reads CASSLGGRNTGELFF. The CDR3 DNA reads TGTGCCAGCAGCTTAGGAGGGAGGAACACCGGGGAGCTGTTTTTT.

CDR3 sequence reads: CASTPDKHNEQFF. The DNA of the CDR3 is TGTGCCAGCACCCCTGACAAGCACAATGAGCAGTTCTTC. The rearrangement links TRBV7-9 to TRBJ2-1; the D is unclear. Germline loops: CDR1 SEHNR, CDR2 FQNEAQ (reference sequence). The CDR3 covers 13 residues. V was pared by 7 bases and J by 5 bases, with 12 bases between.

CDR3 sequence reads: CASSFVGNTGELFF. The CDR3 DNA reads TGCGCCAGCAGCTTTGTCGGGAACACCGGGGAGCTGTTTTTT. The J gene is TRBJ2-2, the V gene TRBV5-1, with D unresolved. Trimming took off 2 bases at V and 1 base at J, with 6 bases between the two ends. This CDR3 has 14 amino acids. Germline-derived CDR1 and CDR2 are SGHRS and YFSETQ.